A single sample gave rise to the 9 T cell receptor beta chains below, sequenced in a study of monozygotic twins with inflammatory bowel disease. From the 5' RACE reads, TCRdb lists one entry per CDR3 protein and no DNA. The sample yields some 400,000 distinct CDR3 sequences, of which the top ten take up roughly 2.3%. Sequenced material: blood. The receptors shown here come from a human donor with ulcerative colitis or Crohn's disease, or a healthy co-twin of an affected twin (not recorded which).

The chain is built from TRBV5-4 and TRBJ2-1; TCRdb designates TRBD1, a call that cannot be tested without DNA. The V gene's germline CDR1 is SGHNT and CDR2 YYREEE (reference sequence). There are 14 residues in the CDR3. The CDR3 protein is CASSLVGADNEQFF.

The chain combines TRBV2 with TRBJ2-7; the TRBD1 assignment by TCRdb is unverifiable without DNA. Germline assignment: CDR1 SNHLY and CDR2 FYNNEI. There are 14 residues in the CDR3. The CDR3 spells CASSDNRGSDEQYF.

The chain couples TRBV7-3 to TRBJ2-1; the D call from TCRdb, TRBD1, cannot be confirmed without DNA. Germline values: CDR1 SGHTA, CDR2 FQGTGA. CDR3 length: 14 amino acids. The CDR3 spells CASTPYVGLSVLFF.

The rearrangement uses TRBV6-5 and TRBJ1-6. Germline V gene data show CDR1 as MNHEY and CDR2 as SVGAGI. There are 14 residues in the CDR3. The CDR3 loop reads CASSSRDSGSPLHF.

The rearrangement links TRBV4-2 to TRBJ1-3. Looked up from germline, CDR1 is LGHNA and CDR2 is YNFKEQ. The CDR3 covers 18 residues. Here the CDR3 reads CASSQDWARRHPGNTIYF.

The chain joins TRBV13 to TRBJ2-7; TCRdb selects TRBD2, and the lack of DNA leaves this call unchecked. Germline CDR1 reads PRHDT; CDR2 reads FYEKMQ (reference sequence). The CDR3 consists of 16 residues. This CDR3 reads CASSSGYGPSTYEQYF.

V usage is TRBV24-1 and J usage is TRBJ2-3; the TCRdb call, TRBD2, lacks DNA for checking. Germline lookup yields CDR1 KGHDR and CDR2 SFDVKD. This CDR3 comprises 14 residues. CDR3 region: CATSAAGRTDTQYF.

The chain carries TRBV24-1 and TRBJ2-1; the D gene TCRdb calls, TRBD1, cannot be checked with no DNA. The CDR3 sequence is 12 residues long. CDR1 KGHDR and CDR2 SFDVKD come from the germline V gene. Here the CDR3 reads CATRDPPGEQFF.

The chain recombines TRBV7-9 with TRBJ2-5; TCRdb gives TRBD1 as the D gene, but with no DNA this cannot be confirmed. The germline CDR1 and CDR2 sequences are SEHNR and FQNEAQ (reference sequence). The CDR3 spans 16 residues. This CDR3 reads CASSLSGGAFGETQYF.